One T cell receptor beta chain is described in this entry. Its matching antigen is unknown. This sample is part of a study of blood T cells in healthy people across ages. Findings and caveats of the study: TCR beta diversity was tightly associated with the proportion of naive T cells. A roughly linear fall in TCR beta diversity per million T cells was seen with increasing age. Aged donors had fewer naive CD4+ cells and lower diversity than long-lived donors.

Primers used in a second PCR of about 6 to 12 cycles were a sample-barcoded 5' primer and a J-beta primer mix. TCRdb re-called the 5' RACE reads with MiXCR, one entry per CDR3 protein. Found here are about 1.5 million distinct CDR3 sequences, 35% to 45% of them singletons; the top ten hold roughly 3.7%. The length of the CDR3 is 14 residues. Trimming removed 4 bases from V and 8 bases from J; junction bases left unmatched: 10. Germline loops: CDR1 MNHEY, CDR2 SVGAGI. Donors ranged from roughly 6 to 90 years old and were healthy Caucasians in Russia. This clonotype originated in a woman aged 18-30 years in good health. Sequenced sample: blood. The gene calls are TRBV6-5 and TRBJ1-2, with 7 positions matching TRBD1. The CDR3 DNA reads TGTGCCAGCAGTTCGACGACAGGGAGGGGGGGCTACACCTTC. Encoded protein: CASSSTTGRGGYTF.